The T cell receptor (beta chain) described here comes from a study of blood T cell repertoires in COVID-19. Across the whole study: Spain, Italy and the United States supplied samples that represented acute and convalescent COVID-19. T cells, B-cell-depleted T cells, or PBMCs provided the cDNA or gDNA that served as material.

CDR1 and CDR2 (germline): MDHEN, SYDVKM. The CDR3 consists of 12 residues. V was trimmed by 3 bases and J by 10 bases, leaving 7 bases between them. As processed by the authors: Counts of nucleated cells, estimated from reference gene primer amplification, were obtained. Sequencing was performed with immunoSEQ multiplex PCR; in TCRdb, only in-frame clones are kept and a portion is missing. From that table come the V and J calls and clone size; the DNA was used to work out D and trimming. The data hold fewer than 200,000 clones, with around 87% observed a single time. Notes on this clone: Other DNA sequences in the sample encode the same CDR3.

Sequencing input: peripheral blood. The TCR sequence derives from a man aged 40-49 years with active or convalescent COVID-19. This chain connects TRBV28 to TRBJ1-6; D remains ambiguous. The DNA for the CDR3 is TGTGCCAGCAGTTTGGGAGGGTCACCCCTCCACTTT. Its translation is CASSLGGSPLHF.